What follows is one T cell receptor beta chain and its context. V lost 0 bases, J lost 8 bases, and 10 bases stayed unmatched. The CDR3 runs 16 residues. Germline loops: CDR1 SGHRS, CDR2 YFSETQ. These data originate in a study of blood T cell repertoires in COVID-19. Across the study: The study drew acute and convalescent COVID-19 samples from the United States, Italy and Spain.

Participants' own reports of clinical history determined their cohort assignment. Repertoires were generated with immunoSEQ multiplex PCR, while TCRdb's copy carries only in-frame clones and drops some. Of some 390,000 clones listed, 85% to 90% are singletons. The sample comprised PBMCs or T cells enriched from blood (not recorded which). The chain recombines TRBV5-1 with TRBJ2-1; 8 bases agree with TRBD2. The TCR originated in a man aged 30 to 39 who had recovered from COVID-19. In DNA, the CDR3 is TGCGCCAGCAGCTTGGTTGGCGGGAGGACCGGGGATGAGCAGTTCTTC. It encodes CASSLVGGRTGDEQFF. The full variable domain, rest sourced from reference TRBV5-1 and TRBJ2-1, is KAGVTQTPRYLIKTRGQQVTLSCSPISGHRSVSWYQQTPGQGLQFLFEYFSETQRNKGNFPGRFSGRQFSNSRSEMNVSTLELGDSALYLCASSLVGGRTGDEQFFGPGTRLTVL.